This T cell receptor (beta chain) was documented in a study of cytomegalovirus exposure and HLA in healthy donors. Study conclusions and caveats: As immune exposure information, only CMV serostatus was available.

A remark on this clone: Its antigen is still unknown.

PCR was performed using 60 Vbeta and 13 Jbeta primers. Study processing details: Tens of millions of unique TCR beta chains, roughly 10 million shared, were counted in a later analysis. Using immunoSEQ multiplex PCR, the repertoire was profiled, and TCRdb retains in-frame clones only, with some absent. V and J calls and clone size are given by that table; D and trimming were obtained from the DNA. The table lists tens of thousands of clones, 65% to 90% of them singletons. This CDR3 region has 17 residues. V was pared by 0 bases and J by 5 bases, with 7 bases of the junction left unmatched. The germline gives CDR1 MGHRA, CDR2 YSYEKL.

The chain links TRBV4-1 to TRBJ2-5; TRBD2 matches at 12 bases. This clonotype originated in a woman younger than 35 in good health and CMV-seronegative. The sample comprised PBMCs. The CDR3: CASSQDLLAGGQETQYF. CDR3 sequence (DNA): TGCGCCAGCAGCCAAGATCTTCTAGCGGGGGGGCAGGAGACCCAGTACTTC.